The rows below give T cell receptor beta chains drawn from one sample of a study of beta chain features in type 1 diabetes. Only in-frame clones appear in the TCRdb table, and some are missing; sequencing was by immunoSEQ multiplex PCR. This table holds about 390,000 clones, 9.6% found once. Source material: central memory CD4+ T cells from blood. The receptor set was obtained from a man under 40 with type 1 diabetes. CDR3s include the opening cysteine and the closing phenylalanine or tryptophan. The D gene is left open where the match is weak. Expanded clones are given a class, and other clones once, few, many or no size at all.

V	J	size	D	CDR3	DNA
TRBV10-2	TRBJ1-2	-	TRBD1	CASTRTGGAGSYGYTF	TGCGCCAGCACCAGGACAGGGGGCGCAGGCAGCTATGGCTACACCTTC
TRBV7-2	TRBJ1-5	few	-	CASSLSGRSNQPQHF	TGTGCCAGCAGCTTATCCGGGCGTAGCAATCAGCCCCAGCATTTT
TRBV6-1	TRBJ2-7	few	-	CASSEPYEQYF	TGTGCCAGCAGTGAACCCTACGAGCAGTACTTC
TRBV9	TRBJ2-7	-	TRBD1	CASSGQGFDEQYF	TGTGCCAGCAGCGGACAGGGGTTCGACGAGCAGTACTTC
TRBV2	TRBJ2-1	-	TRBD1	CASSQQGGSYNEQFF	TGTGCCAGCAGCCAACAGGGGGGCTCCTACAATGAGCAGTTCTTC
TRBV7-2	TRBJ1-2	-	-	CASSLMSVDYGYTF	TGTGCCAGCAGCCTTATGTCGGTGGACTATGGCTACACCTTC
TRBV27	TRBJ2-5	many	-	CASSHQETQYF	TGTGCCAGCAGTCACCAAGAGACCCAGTACTTC
TRBV7-2	TRBJ2-7	-	-	CASSLSGYEQYF	TGTGCCAGCAGTCTTTCAGGCTACGAGCAGTACTTC
TRBV5-1	TRBJ2-1	-	TRBD2	CASSSSGSSYNEQFF	TGCGCCAGCAGCTCTAGCGGGTCCTCCTACAATGAGCAGTTCTTC
TRBV7-2	TRBJ1-1	few	TRBD1	CASSPRGTGGVTAEAFF	TGTGCCAGCAGCCCAAGAGGGACAGGGGGTGTGACGGCTGAAGCTTTCTTT
TRBV5-4	TRBJ2-3	many	-	CASSSARGEGQYF	TGTGCCAGCAGCTCGGCTAGGGGCGAGGGGCAGTATTTT
TRBV18	TRBJ1-2	few	TRBD1	CASSSTGAYDYGYTF	TGTGCCAGCTCATCGACAGGGGCATACGACTATGGCTACACCTTC
TRBV2	TRBJ2-7	many	-	CASSVGPRSNEQYF	TGTGCCAGCAGTGTTGGCCCCAGGTCCAACGAGCAGTACTTC
TRBV6-5	TRBJ2-3	-	TRBD1	CATLDRNTDTQYF	TGTGCCACCCTGGACAGGAACACAGATACGCAGTATTTT
TRBV11-2	TRBJ2-7	-	TRBD1	CASSLQTGQGKEQYF	TGTGCCAGCAGCCTCCAGACGGGACAGGGGAAAGAGCAGTACTTC
TRBV5-1	TRBJ1-2	few	-	CASARTGTKTNYTF	TGCGCCAGCGCCCGTACCGGGACAAAAACAAACTACACCTTC
TRBV6-5	TRBJ1-1	-	-	CASSLRGGLNTEAFF	TGTGCCAGCAGTCTTCGAGGCGGCTTGAACACTGAAGCTTTCTTT
TRBV27	TRBJ1-4	few	-	CASPVQGINEKLFF	TGTGCCTCGCCGGTTCAGGGTATTAATGAAAAACTGTTTTTT